A single TCR beta chain is shown here with its context. V shed 6 bases and J 6 bases; nucleotides not matched to a gene: 4. The CDR3 length is 12 residues. CDR1 and CDR2 from the germline V gene are MNHEY and SMNVEV (reference sequence). This entry comes from a study of T cell responses to AZD1222 COVID-19 vaccine. Study information: Some second doses came at about 4 weeks and others at about 12 weeks; these were pooled.

Data came from immunoSEQ multiplex PCR; TCRdb stores just in-frame clones and leaves some out. The repertoire holds 100,000 to 150,000 clones, with 90% as singletons. This clonotype was obtained from an adult in good health. The genes are TRBV27 and TRBJ1-2; TRBD1 agrees at 7 bases. Sequences were derived from peripheral blood, sampled on day 0 of AZD1222 vaccination. The CDR3 spells CASSPTGNGYTF. In DNA form, the CDR3 reads TGTGCCAGCAGCCCGACAGGGAATGGCTACACCTTC.